The rows below give T cell receptor beta chains drawn from one sample of a study of cytomegalovirus exposure and HLA in healthy donors. Repertoires were generated with immunoSEQ multiplex PCR, while TCRdb's copy carries only in-frame clones and drops some. Here the sample spans 220,000 or so clones, 65% to 75% being singletons. Sequencing was done on a sample of PBMCs. These receptors were collected from a woman younger than 45 in good health and CMV-seronegative. CDR3s include the opening cysteine and the closing phenylalanine or tryptophan. Only some rows state a clone size, as once, few, many or a class for expanded clones.

-,TRBJ1-1,TRBV6-1,CASSEAPTGVRTEAFF
-,TRBJ2-2,TRBV2,CASRGRGRGTGELFF
-,TRBJ1-1,TRBV5-1,CASSSDGTGYTEAFF
few,-,TRBV5-4,CASSRGYEQYF
-,TRBJ2-4,TRBV2,CASSYDRGLRGDIQYF
-,TRBJ1-2,TRBV7-2,CASSPRQGSNYGYTF
once,TRBJ1-1,TRBV5-6,CASSLAGRENTEAFF
few,TRBJ1-2,TRBV5-1,CASSLEGTGSTNYGYTF
-,TRBJ2-7,TRBV27,CASSPRGTSYYEQYF
-,TRBJ2-4,TRBV7-8,CASSRDRLNIQYF
-,TRBJ1-2,TRBV6-1,CDSSEGGGYGYNF
-,TRBJ2-1,TRBV13,CASSWDRERYEQFF
-,TRBJ2-1,TRBV6-5,CASSPSGGANNEQFF
once,TRBJ2-3,TRBV7-3,CASSQRLAGADTQYF
-,TRBJ1-6,TRBV19,CASSFSGSFYNSPLHF
-,TRBJ2-1,TRBV5-5,CASSTGLSYNEQFF
-,TRBJ1-4,TRBV9,CASSVGPEPGEKLFF
-,TRBJ2-3,TRBV5-1,CASSLRTPSTDTQYF
few,TRBJ2-3,TRBV2,CASNSGSTDTQYF
-,TRBJ2-7,TRBV5-1,CASSLEGYSDEQYF
-,TRBJ2-1,TRBV12-5,CASGPLAGGRQFF
-,TRBJ2-5,TRBV6-6,CASSYRGGETQYF
-,TRBJ1-2,TRBV6-5,CASTRTGDYGYTF
-,TRBJ1-2,TRBV6-6,CASSPPLEGGDGYTF
once,TRBJ2-7,TRBV5-6,CASSFLTGQGSVEQYF
-,TRBJ2-6,TRBV19,CASSLQGQSSGANVLTF
few,-,TRBV11-2,CASSLDRPFRGAYEQYF
few,TRBJ2-7,TRBV11-2,CASERYYEQYF
-,TRBJ2-1,TRBV4-1,CASRAGTSGGAADEQFF
-,TRBJ1-5,TRBV15,CATSRGGLGQPQHF
-,TRBJ2-2,TRBV4-2,CASSQWTSGGPITGELFF
-,TRBJ1-2,TRBV6-4,CASTPGGTGYTF
once,TRBJ2-7,TRBV6-5,CASGLFQGSEQYF
-,TRBJ2-1,TRBV6-5,CASSLDRSYNEQFF
-,TRBJ2-7,TRBV7-8,CASSSPESLGQYF
-,TRBJ2-2,TRBV7-8,CASILAQTSGAGDTGELFF
-,TRBJ1-2,TRBV6-5,CASRDWDRGIYGYTF
-,TRBJ1-1,TRBV5-6,CASSWTGKAEAFF
-,TRBJ2-3,TRBV27,CASSPLRGDRGGPDTQYF
-,TRBJ1-2,TRBV15,CATREAGGNSYGYTF
-,TRBJ2-3,TRBV7-2,CASSILGPSGSGNTQYF
once,TRBJ1-1,TRBV11-2,CASSPPPGGAYKGTEAFF
-,TRBJ2-1,TRBV7-3,CASSRAGGSYNEQFF
-,TRBJ2-7,TRBV15,CATSRDPGQSYEQYF
-,TRBJ2-1,TRBV6-6,CASKDAEIDNEQFF